This T cell receptor (beta chain) was recorded in a study of STAT5B mutations in CD4+ large granular lymphocyte leukemia. Findings and limits, study-wide: About 25% of private leukemic clonotypes occurred rarely in other patients' non-leukemic repertoires. Compared with healthy controls (2/35), patient top clones favored TRBV06 (8/27).

This CDR3 contains 14 residues. With 0 bases clipped from V and 11 bases from J, the junction kept 6 bases outside the gene matches. Germline V lookup: CDR1 MRHNA, CDR2 SNTAGT. Using immunoSEQ multiplex PCR, the repertoire was profiled, and TCRdb retains in-frame clones only, with some absent. The sample records 9,500 to 10,000 clones, approximately 80% being singletons. Concerning this clone itself: Its antigen is undetermined.

V is TRBV6-4 and J is TRBJ1-4; 7 bases map to TRBD1. The sequence was obtained from a man aged 60 to 69 with CD4+ T-cell large granular lymphocyte leukemia. Sequencing used PBMCs. CDR3 DNA: TGTGCCAGCAGTGACTCGGCAGGGGGTAGTAAACTGTTTTTT. Amino acids: CASSDSAGGSKLFF.